What follows are 11 T cell receptor beta chains derived from one specimen sequenced in a study of T cell clonality in common variable immunodeficiency. Sequencing used immunoSEQ multiplex PCR; TCRdb keeps in-frame clones, though not all of them. The sample presents about 81,000 clones, none singletons. Sample: peripheral blood mononuclear cells. The receptors were sampled from a person aged 18 to 75 in good health.

The sample holds many counts of this clone. The read gets to within 3 residues of the CDR3 end, and the germline J gene fills in the rest. The chain carries TRBV6-2 or TRBV6-3 and TRBJ2-3; 10 nucleotides agree with TRBD2. The germline V gene has CDR1 MNHEY and CDR2 SVGEGT. The V segment lost 6 bases and the J segment 4 bases; nucleotides outside the gene matches: 10. This CDR3 has 16 residues. The sequenced part of the CDR3 DNA is TGTGCCAGCAGCAGACCTCATAGCGGGAGGTCAGATACG. Translating it yields CASSRPHSGRSDT. The entire CDR3 protein reads CASSRPHSGRSDTQYF.

At least ten counts were recorded for this clone. The read falls 3 residues short of the CDR3 end, and the missing part is taken from the germline J gene. The rearrangement joins TRBV7-3 to TRBJ1-4; TRBD1 is a possible D gene (5 bases). From germline, CDR1 is SGHTA and CDR2 FQGTGA. The CDR3 is made up of 15 amino acids. V was trimmed by 1 base and J by 4 bases, leaving 10 bases between them. The sequenced part of the CDR3 DNA is TGTGCCAGCAGCTTAAATGGGGCCTATAATGAAAAA. Residues: CASSLNGAYNEK. The full CDR3 protein reads CASSLNGAYNEKLFF.

This clone was counted at least ten times. The CDR3 extends 3 residues past the end of the read, so its final part is completed from the germline J gene. This rearrangement joins TRBV10-3 to TRBJ2-5; tentative D call: TRBD2 (6 bases). Trimming removed 1 base from V and 1 base from J, with 10 bases in between. This CDR3 has 15 residues. Germline CDR1 reads ENHRY; CDR2 reads SYGVKD. CDR3 region: CAISEFLRGQETQYF. CDR3 DNA, as far as it was read: TGTGCCATCAGTGAGTTTTTGCGGGGCCAAGAGACC.

This clone was found many times. Read sequence stops 3 residues before the CDR3 end, and the germline J gene provides the missing end. V gene TRBV7-9 combines with J gene TRBJ2-7; D call uncertain. The CDR3 sequence is 14 residues long. V lost 0 bases, J lost 1 base, and 7 bases lay in between. Per the germline V gene, CDR1 is SEHNR and CDR2 is FQNEAQ (reference sequence). The sequenced CDR3 bases are TGTGCCAGCAGCTTAGCGCCAGGTTCCTACGAG. Its protein product is CASSLAPGSYE. The full CDR3 reads CASSLAPGSYEQYF.

This clone was recorded at least ten times. With the read ending 3 residues before the CDR3 end, the germline J gene is used to fill in that end. This chain joins TRBV29-1 and TRBJ1-2; the D is unclear. V lost 5 bases and J lost 1, with 8 bases in between. Germline V gene sequence: CDR1 SQVTM, CDR2 ANQGSEA. The CDR3 length is 12 residues. CDR3 loop: CSVPGINYGYTF. The CDR3 bases that were read are TGCAGCGTTCCAGGAATTAACTATGGC.

This clone has at least ten counts. The germline gene is not matched at one end of the junction; a read error may be the cause. Read data end 3 residues before the CDR3 end; the end is taken from the germline J gene. This chain connects TRBV4-2 to TRBJ2-2; 9 bases map to TRBD2. The CDR3 extends over 18 amino acids. Germline loops: CDR1 LGHNA, CDR2 YNFKEQ. CDR3 DNA (partial): TGCGCCAGCAGCCAAGTAGCGGGAGAGTACGCGAACACCGGGGAG. It is translated as CASSQVAGEYANTGE. From start to end, the CDR3 is CASSQVAGEYANTGELFF.

In its sample, this clone was seen many times. The CDR3 bases that were read are TGTGCCAGTAGTATGACTAGCAGCCCCTACGAG. Translated: CASSMTSSPYE. The whole CDR3 region reads CASSMTSSPYEQYF. The chain has TRBV19 and TRBJ2-7; TRBD2 agrees at 7 bases. The CDR3 end is not reached by the read, which stops 3 residues before it; the germline J gene fills it in. The CDR3 has 14 residues. Germline V gives CDR1 LNHDA, CDR2 SQIVND (reference sequence). V lost 3 bases to trimming and J lost 2 bases; unmatched junction nucleotides: 4. Drawing the rest from reference TRBV19 and TRBJ2-7, the complete variable domain is DGGITQSPKYLFRKEGQNVTLSCEQNLNHDAMYWYRQDPGQGLRLIYYSQIVNDFQKGDIAEGYSVSREKKESFPLTVTSAQKNPTAFYLCASSMTSSPYEQYFGPGTRLTVT.

This clone was seen ten or more times. The DNA ends 3 residues before the CDR3 does, and the rest of the CDR3 is filled in from the germline J gene. V is TRBV20-1 and J is TRBJ1-4; 11 bases are a match to TRBD1. J was trimmed by 8 bases and V by 0 bases; bases with no gene match: 8. The CDR3 extends over 16 amino acids. Germline V gene data show CDR1 as DFQATT and CDR2 as SNEGSKA (reference sequence). CDR3 amino acids: CSARDAGTGGGEKLFF. CDR3 DNA (partial): TGCAGTGCTAGAGATGCAGGGACAGGGGGAGGCGAAAAA.

This clone was detected ten times or more. The observed sequence ends 3 residues before the CDR3 terminus, with the missing tail filled in from the germline J gene. The rearrangement links TRBV20-1 to TRBJ2-1; TRBD1 is a possible D gene (6 bases). Per the germline V gene, CDR1 is DFQATT and CDR2 is SNEGSKA (reference sequence). The V and J ends lost 5 bases and 9 bases respectively, with 26 bases between them. The CDR3 spans 16 residues. This chain's CDR3 is CSADLRGTGKRGEQFF. The CDR3 bases that were read are TGCAGTGCTGATCTTCGTGGAACAGGGAAGAGGGGTGAG.

This clone was seen many times. The read ends 3 residues shy of where the CDR3 ends; the end is completed using the germline J gene. The V gene is TRBV18, the J gene TRBJ2-1; the D gene is possibly TRBD2 (6 bases). Germline-derived CDR1 and CDR2 are KGHSH and LQKENI. The CDR3 consists of 13 residues. The V end was cut by 6 bases, the J end by 8 bases, with 14 bases between. This chain's CDR3 is CASSPGTFDEQFF. The CDR3 DNA, read in part, is TGTGCCAGCTCCCCTGGGACTTTCGATGAG.

In this sample, this clone turned up a few times. A much bigger clone sits one base away, suggesting this may be a read error. The read terminates 3 residues ahead of where the CDR3 ends, so the germline J gene completes it. V is TRBV6-2 or TRBV6-3 and J is TRBJ1-1; 7 positions agree with TRBD1. The germline V gene has CDR1 MNHEY and CDR2 SVGEGT. The CDR3 totals 16 residues. The CDR3 here is CAGSSTGAPSRTEAFF. Incomplete CDR3 DNA: TGTGCCGGCAGTTCTACAGGGGCACCGTCTAGGACTGAA.